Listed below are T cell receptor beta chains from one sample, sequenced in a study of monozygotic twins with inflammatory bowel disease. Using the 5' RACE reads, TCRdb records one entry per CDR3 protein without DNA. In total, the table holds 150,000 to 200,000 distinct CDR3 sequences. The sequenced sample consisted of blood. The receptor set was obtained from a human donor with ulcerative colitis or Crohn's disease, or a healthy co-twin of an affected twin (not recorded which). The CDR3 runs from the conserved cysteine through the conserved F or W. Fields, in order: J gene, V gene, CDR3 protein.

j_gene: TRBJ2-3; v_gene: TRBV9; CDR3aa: CASSGGTSGDTQYF
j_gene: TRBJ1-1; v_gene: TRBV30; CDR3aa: CAGEQRGNTEAFF
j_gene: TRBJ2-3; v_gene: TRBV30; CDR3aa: CAWSVQGSGRAGDTQYF
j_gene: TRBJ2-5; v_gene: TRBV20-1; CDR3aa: CSASPRGRETQYF
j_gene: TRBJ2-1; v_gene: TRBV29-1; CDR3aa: CSVEGWTSGSEGPYNEQFF
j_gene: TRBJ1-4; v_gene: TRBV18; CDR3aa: CASSPTDTPNEKLFF
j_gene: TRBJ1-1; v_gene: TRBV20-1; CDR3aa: CSARQDFDTEAFF
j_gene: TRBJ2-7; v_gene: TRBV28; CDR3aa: CASSLSLGYEQYF
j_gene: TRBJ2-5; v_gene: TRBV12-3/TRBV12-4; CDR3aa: CASSSTLREVTQYF
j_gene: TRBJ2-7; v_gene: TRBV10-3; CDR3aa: CAIKAGILGEQYF
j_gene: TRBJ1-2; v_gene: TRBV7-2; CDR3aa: CASSPNGGQGGYTF
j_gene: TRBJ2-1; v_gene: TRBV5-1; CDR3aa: CASSLVGGLNEQFF
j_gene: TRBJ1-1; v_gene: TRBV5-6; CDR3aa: CASSPTGRMNTEAFF
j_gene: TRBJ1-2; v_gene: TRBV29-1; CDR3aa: CSVEDPGPHNYGYTF
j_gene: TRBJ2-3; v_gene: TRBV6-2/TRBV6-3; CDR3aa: CASSPDFFGTDTQYF
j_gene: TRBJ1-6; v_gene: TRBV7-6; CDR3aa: CASSFGWRDNSPLHF
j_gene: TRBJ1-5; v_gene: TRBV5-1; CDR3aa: CASSLAVGQGVNQPQHF
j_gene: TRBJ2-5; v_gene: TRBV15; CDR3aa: CATSRPRDSETQYF
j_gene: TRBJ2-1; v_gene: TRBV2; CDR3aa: CASIKDIAYNEQFF
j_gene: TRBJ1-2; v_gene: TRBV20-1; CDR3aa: CSARPPEGSFNYGYTF
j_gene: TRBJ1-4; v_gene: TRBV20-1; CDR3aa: CSAPTGTGREKLFF
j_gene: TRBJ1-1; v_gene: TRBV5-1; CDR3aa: CASSLEAGAITEAFF
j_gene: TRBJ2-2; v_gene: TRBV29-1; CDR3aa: CSVEGPASGELFF
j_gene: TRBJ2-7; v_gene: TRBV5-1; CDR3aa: CASSLFGDPSYEQYF
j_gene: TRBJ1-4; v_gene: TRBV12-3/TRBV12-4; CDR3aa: CASSLGRTGEEKLFF
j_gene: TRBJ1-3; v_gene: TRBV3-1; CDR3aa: CASSPLFAARAHTSGNTIYF
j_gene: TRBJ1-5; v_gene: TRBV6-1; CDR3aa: CASSVTGGQGQLAQHF
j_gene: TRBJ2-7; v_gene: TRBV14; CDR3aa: CASNRDGSYEQYF
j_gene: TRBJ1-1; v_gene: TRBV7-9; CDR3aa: CASNRDEDTEAFF
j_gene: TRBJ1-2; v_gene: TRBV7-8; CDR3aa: CASSPGRSYGYTF
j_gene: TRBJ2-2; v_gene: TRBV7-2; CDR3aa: CASSTFGTANTGELFF
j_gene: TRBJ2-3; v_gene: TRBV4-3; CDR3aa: CASSQTVQGTDTQYF
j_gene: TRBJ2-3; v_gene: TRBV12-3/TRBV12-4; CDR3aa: CASSFRVTPTDTQYF
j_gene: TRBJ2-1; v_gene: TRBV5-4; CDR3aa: CASSLPGGGNEQFF
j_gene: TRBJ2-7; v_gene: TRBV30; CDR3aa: CAWTGSQYEQYF
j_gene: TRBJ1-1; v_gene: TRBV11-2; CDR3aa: CASSSRRGTEAFF
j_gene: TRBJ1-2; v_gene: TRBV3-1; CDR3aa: CASSQVHRDNSGYTF